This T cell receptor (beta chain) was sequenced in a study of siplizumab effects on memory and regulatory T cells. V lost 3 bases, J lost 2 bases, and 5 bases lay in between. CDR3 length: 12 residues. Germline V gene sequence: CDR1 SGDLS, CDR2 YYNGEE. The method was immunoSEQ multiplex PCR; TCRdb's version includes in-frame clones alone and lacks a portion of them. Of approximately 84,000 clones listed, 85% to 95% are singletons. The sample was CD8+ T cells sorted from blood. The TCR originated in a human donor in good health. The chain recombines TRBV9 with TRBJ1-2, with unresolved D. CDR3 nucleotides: TGTGCCAGCAGCGGGTGGAACTATGGCTACACCTTC. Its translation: CASSGWNYGYTF.